This is a list of T cell receptor beta chains from one sample in a study of neoadjuvant anti-PD-1 for oral cavity cancer. Generated by immunoSEQ multiplex PCR, the TCRdb table keeps only in-frame clones and is missing some. The table lists 70,000 to 95,000 clones, 84% of them singletons, with approximately 3.4% in the top ten. This specimen consisted of PBMCs, obtained before nivolumab (anti-PD-1) treatment. The receptors originated from a person aged 40 to 85 with oral cavity squamous cell carcinoma. The CDR3 runs from the conserved cysteine through the conserved F or W. A D gene is named only where the DNA matches it firmly. The size entry is marked missing in some rows and otherwise reads once, few, many or a size class.

J | size | length | D | V | CDR3 | DNA
TRBJ1-2 | - | 15 | - | TRBV28 | CASSSDSLRRYGYTF | TGTGCCAGCAGTTCGGACAGCCTGAGACGCTATGGCTACACCTTC
TRBJ2-3 | - | 14 | TRBD1 | TRBV6-1 | CASSDGTATDTQYF | TGTGCCAGCAGTGACGGGACAGCCACAGATACGCAGTATTTT
TRBJ1-1 | - | 16 | - | TRBV27 | CASSPDSPAEGTEAFF | TGTGCCAGCAGCCCGGACAGCCCGGCGGAAGGCACTGAAGCTTTCTTT
TRBJ2-5 | - | 18 | TRBD2 | TRBV5-1 | CASSPGTSGRAFQETQYF | TGCGCCAGCAGCCCCGGGACTAGCGGGAGGGCCTTCCAAGAGACCCAGTACTTC
TRBJ1-3 | - | 17 | - | TRBV5-1 | CASSLLYRDNSGNTIYF | TGCGCCAGCAGCTTATTGTACCGGGACAACTCTGGAAACACCATATATTTT
TRBJ2-7 | - | 13 | - | TRBV4-1 | CASSQDASYEQYF | TGCGCCAGCAGCCAAGACGCTAGCTACGAGCAGTACTTC
TRBJ2-7 | once | 14 | TRBD1 | TRBV19 | CASSIQGATYGQYF | TGTGCCAGTAGTATTCAGGGGGCAACCTACGGGCAGTACTTC
TRBJ2-7 | - | 13 | - | TRBV27 | CASSLSGSYEQYF | TGTGCCAGCAGTTTATCGGGATCCTACGAGCAGTACTTC
TRBJ1-5 | - | 18 | - | TRBV6-7 | CASSYLNGCKCGNQPQHF | TGTGCCAGCAGTTACCTCAATGGGTGCAAATGCGGCAATCAGCCCCAGCATTTT
TRBJ2-7 | few | 15 | TRBD1 | TRBV11-1 | CASSLQGQGSSEQYF | TGTGCCAGCAGCCTCCAGGGACAGGGATCCTCCGAGCAGTACTTC
TRBJ1-1 | - | 14 | - | TRBV7-8 | CASTLGRGNTEAFF | TGTGCCAGCACCCTTGGGAGGGGAAACACTGAAGCTTTCTTT
TRBJ1-5 | - | 14 | - | TRBV5-5 | CASSLGQNNQPQHF | TGTGCCAGCAGCTTGGGTCAGAATAATCAGCCCCAGCATTTT
TRBJ2-1 | - | 14 | - | TRBV6-5 | CASSSGLSYNEQFF | TGTGCCAGCAGCAGCGGATTATCCTACAATGAGCAGTTCTTC
TRBJ2-1 | - | 15 | TRBD2 | TRBV6-1 | CAAQLAGGSYNEQFF | TGTGCTGCACAGCTAGCGGGAGGCTCCTACAATGAGCAGTTCTTC
TRBJ1-1 | - | 15 | TRBD1 | TRBV4-1 | CASSQDVRGPTEAFF | TGCGCCAGCAGCCAAGACGTCAGGGGGCCCACTGAAGCTTTCTTT
TRBJ1-1 | - | 13 | - | TRBV5-8 | CASTPQWNTEAFF | TGTGCCAGCACCCCCCAATGGAACACTGAAGCTTTCTTT
TRBJ2-7 | - | 16 | TRBD2 | TRBV7-8 | CASSLGSGSTTYEQYF | TGTGCCAGCAGCTTAGGTAGCGGGTCCACGACCTACGAGCAGTACTTC
TRBJ2-3 | - | 18 | TRBD2 | TRBV9 | CASSVALAGGPLTDTQYF | TGTGCCAGCAGCGTAGCTCTAGCGGGAGGGCCCCTCACAGATACGCAGTATTTT
TRBJ2-2 | - | 16 | - | TRBV6-1 | CASSVLQLTGIGELFF | TGTGCCAGCAGTGTCCTTCAATTAACAGGGATCGGGGAGCTGTTTTTT
TRBJ1-2 | - | 13 | TRBD1 | TRBV2 | CASSDQGAGGYTF | TGTGCCAGCAGTGATCAGGGGGCGGGCGGCTACACCTTC
TRBJ2-1 | once | 15 | - | TRBV25-1 | CASSAPEGLYNEQFF | TGTGCCAGCAGTGCACCGGAAGGGTTGTACAATGAGCAGTTCTTC
TRBJ2-7 | - | 18 | TRBD2 | TRBV28 | CASSLRAGSGRVTYEQYF | TGTGCCAGCAGTTTAAGGGCTGGCAGCGGGAGGGTAACCTACGAGCAGTACTTC
TRBJ2-2 | - | 13 | TRBD2 | TRBV29-1 | CSEAGGLRGELFF | TGCAGCGAAGCGGGAGGGCTAAGGGGGGAGCTGTTTTTT
TRBJ1-5 | few | 15 | TRBD1 | TRBV5-8 | CASSLGQASNQPQHF | TGTGCCAGCAGCCTGGGACAGGCTAGTAATCAGCCCCAGCATTTT
TRBJ2-7 | - | 13 | TRBD1 | TRBV6-6 | CASSYLRGNEQYF | TGTGCCAGCAGTTATCTCAGGGGGAACGAGCAGTACTTC
TRBJ2-7 | - | 17 | TRBD1 | TRBV2 | CASRDRGLGGPLYEQYF | TGTGCCAGCAGGGACAGGGGTTTAGGTGGACCACTTTACGAGCAGTACTTC
TRBJ1-1 | - | 14 | - | TRBV5-1 | CASSAQDRNTEAFF | TGCGCCAGCAGCGCCCAGGACCGGAACACTGAAGCTTTCTTT
TRBJ2-2 | - | 15 | - | TRBV6-1 | CASRGLSANTGELFF | TGTGCCAGCCGGGGGCTGTCTGCGAACACCGGGGAGCTGTTTTTT
TRBJ2-3 | - | 11 | - | TRBV11-2 | CASSFADTQYF | TGTGCCAGCAGCTTTGCGGATACGCAGTATTTT
TRBJ1-5 | - | 15 | TRBD1 | TRBV6-1 | CASSDQGGGNQPQHF | TGTGCCAGCAGTGACCAGGGGGGGGGCAATCAGCCCCAGCATTTT
TRBJ2-1 | - | 15 | TRBD1 | TRBV25-1 | CASSEYQGAKNEQFF | TGTGCCAGCAGTGAGTATCAGGGGGCGAAAAATGAGCAGTTCTTC
TRBJ1-3 | - | 14 | - | TRBV6-1 | CASRAATSGNTIYF | TGTGCCAGCAGGGCAGCAACCTCTGGAAACACCATATATTTT
TRBJ2-5 | - | 13 | - | TRBV5-1 | CASSPVVQETQYF | TGCGCCAGCAGCCCCGTGGTTCAAGAGACCCAGTACTTC
TRBJ1-5 | - | 15 | - | TRBV6-6 | CASSPDTGSNQPQHF | TGTGCCAGCAGCCCGGACACCGGGAGCAATCAGCCCCAGCATTTT
TRBJ2-1 | once | 16 | - | TRBV6-1 | CASSETSRTRHYEQFF | TGTGCCAGCAGTGAGACCTCCCGAACTCGGCACTATGAGCAGTTCTTC
TRBJ2-1 | few | 13 | - | TRBV7-9 | CASSEGPLREQFF | TGTGCCAGCAGCGAGGGACCGCTTAGGGAGCAGTTCTTC
TRBJ2-1 | - | 16 | TRBD2 | TRBV6-1 | CASSAQGTSGINEQFF | TGTGCCAGCAGTGCACAGGGGACTAGCGGGATAAATGAGCAGTTCTTC
TRBJ1-4 | - | 13 | - | TRBV7-9 | CASSLRGDEKLFF | TGTGCCAGCAGCCTCAGGGGCGATGAAAAACTGTTTTTT
TRBJ1-2 | - | 12 | - | TRBV5-1 | CASSRTDYGYTF | TGCGCCAGCAGCAGGACAGACTATGGCTACACCTTC
TRBJ2-6 | - | 16 | TRBD1 | TRBV5-1 | CASSLLQGTGANVLTF | TGCGCCAGCAGCCTCCTACAGGGGACTGGGGCCAACGTCCTGACTTTC
TRBJ1-1 | once | 14 | - | TRBV6-5 | CASRFTGMNTEAFF | TGTGCCAGCAGATTTACAGGGATGAACACTGAAGCTTTCTTT
TRBJ2-7 | - | 17 | - | TRBV6-4 | CASSDLDRRAPYYEQYF | TGTGCCAGCAGTGACCTGGACAGGAGGGCCCCCTACTACGAGCAGTACTTC
TRBJ2-2 | - | 17 | - | TRBV19 | CASRPKGQSLGTGELFF | TGTGCCAGTAGACCGAAAGGACAGAGTCTAGGGACCGGGGAGCTGTTTTTT
TRBJ1-2 | - | 14 | - | TRBV6-5 | CASSLIKTGYGYTF | TGTGCCAGCAGCCTAATTAAGACAGGCTATGGCTACACCTTC
TRBJ2-7 | - | 16 | - | TRBV11-2 | CASSPEWDLKTYEQYF | TGTGCCAGCAGCCCGGAATGGGATCTAAAAACCTACGAGCAGTACTTC
TRBJ2-1 | - | 14 | TRBD2 | TRBV10-3 | CAITGLAGADEQFF | TGTGCCATCACAGGACTAGCGGGAGCTGATGAGCAGTTCTTC
TRBJ1-2 | - | 14 | - | TRBV19 | CASSPGSGTNGYTF | TGTGCCAGTAGCCCCGGCTCGGGGACAAACGGCTACACCTTC
TRBJ1-2 | - | 13 | - | TRBV10-3 | CAISPQGFGGYTF | TGTGCCATCAGTCCTCAGGGGTTCGGGGGCTACACCTTC
TRBJ1-1 | - | 15 | - | TRBV15 | CATSRDLVDTPEAFF | TGTGCCACCAGCAGAGATCTGGTCGACACGCCTGAAGCTTTCTTT
TRBJ1-5 | - | 11 | - | TRBV20-1 | CSASSGQPQHF | TGCAGTGCTAGTTCTGGACAGCCCCAGCATTTT
TRBJ2-7 | - | 13 | TRBD2 | TRBV19 | CASSASGTYEQYF | TGTGCCAGTAGTGCTAGCGGGACCTACGAGCAGTACTTC
TRBJ2-7 | - | 15 | - | TRBV7-2 | CASSDRSGTTYEQYF | TGTGCCAGCAGCGATCGGTCCGGGACAACCTACGAGCAGTACTTC
TRBJ1-2 | - | 14 | - | TRBV6-1 | CASSDLWTDYGYTF | TGTGCCAGCAGTGATCTCTGGACGGACTATGGCTACACCTTC
TRBJ1-3 | - | 14 | - | TRBV5-1 | CASSLGAGGNTIYF | TGCGCCAGCAGCTTGGGTGCAGGGGGAAACACCATATATTTT
TRBJ1-1 | - | 13 | - | TRBV11-3 | CASSQLPNTEAFF | TGTGCCAGCAGCCAGTTACCGAACACTGAAGCTTTCTTT
TRBJ2-3 | - | 15 | TRBD2 | TRBV6-5 | CASSYGSGTTDTQYF | TGTGCCAGCAGTTACGGCAGCGGGACCACAGATACGCAGTATTTT
TRBJ2-1 | - | 16 | - | TRBV6-5 | CASSYSWGSSYNEQFF | TGTGCCAGCAGTTACTCTTGGGGGAGCTCCTACAATGAGCAGTTCTTC
TRBJ2-2 | few | 15 | - | TRBV5-4 | CASSPGWGDTGELFF | TGTGCCAGCAGCCCCGGGTGGGGGGACACCGGGGAGCTGTTTTTT
TRBJ2-1 | - | 15 | TRBD2 | TRBV30 | CAWSTTSGIAKEQFF | TGTGCCTGGAGTACGACTAGCGGGATTGCTAAGGAGCAGTTCTTC
TRBJ2-3 | few | 15 | TRBD2 | TRBV9 | CASSLGTRLQDTQYF | TGTGCCAGCAGCTTAGGGACTAGGCTTCAAGATACGCAGTATTTT